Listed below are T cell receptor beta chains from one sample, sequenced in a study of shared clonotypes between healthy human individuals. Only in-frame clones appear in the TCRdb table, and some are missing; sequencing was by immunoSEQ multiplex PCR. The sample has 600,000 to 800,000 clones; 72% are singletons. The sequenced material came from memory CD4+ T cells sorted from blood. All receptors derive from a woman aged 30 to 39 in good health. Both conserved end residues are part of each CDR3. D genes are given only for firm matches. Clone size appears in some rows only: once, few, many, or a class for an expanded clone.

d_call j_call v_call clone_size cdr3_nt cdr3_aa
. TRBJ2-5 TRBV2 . TGTGCCAGCAGTGCCCTAGACCAAGAGACCCAGTACTTC CASSALDQETQYF
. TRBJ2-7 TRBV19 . TGTGCCAGTAGTATAGTTGCTGGGGCCGGGTCGGAGCAGTACTTC CASSIVAGAGSEQYF
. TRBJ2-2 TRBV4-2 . TGTGCCAGCAGCCAAACCATGACGCGGGCCGGGGAGCTGTTTTTT CASSQTMTRAGELFF
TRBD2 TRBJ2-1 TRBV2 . TGTGCCAGCAATGGGCTAGCGGCCCAATACAATGAGCAGTTCTTC CASNGLAAQYNEQFF
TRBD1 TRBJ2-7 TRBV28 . TGTGCCAGCAGTTCAACACAGGGGGCTGGCTACGAGCAGTACTTC CASSSTQGAGYEQYF
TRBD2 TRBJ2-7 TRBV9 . TGTGCCAGCAGCGGGGGACTAGGGCCCTACGAGCAGTACTTC CASSGGLGPYEQYF
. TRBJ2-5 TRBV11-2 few TGTGCCAGCAGCTTAGCCGGCGGAAAAGAGACCCAGTACTTC CASSLAGGKETQYF
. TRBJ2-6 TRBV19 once TGTGCCAGTAGGTTTTCTGGGGCCAACGTCCTGACTTTC CASRFSGANVLTF
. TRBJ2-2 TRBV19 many TGTGCCAGTAGTATAACAGCAAACACCGGGGAGCTGTTTTTT CASSITANTGELFF
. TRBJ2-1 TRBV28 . TGTGCCAGCAGATCCGAATTATACGGTAATGAGCAGTTCTTC CASRSELYGNEQFF
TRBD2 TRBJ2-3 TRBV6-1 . TGTGCCAGCAGTGAAATTGAAGGACTAGCGGGAGGTAGGGATACGCAGTATTTT CASSEIEGLAGGRDTQYF
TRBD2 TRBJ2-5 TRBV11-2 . TGTGCCAGCAGCTTAGAGTGGCAGGGAGGGGAGACCCAGTACTTC CASSLEWQGGETQYF
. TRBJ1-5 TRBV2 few TGTGCCAGCAGTCGGAGAAGGAGCTACAATCAGCCCCAGCATTTT CASSRRRSYNQPQHF
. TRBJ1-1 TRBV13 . TGTGCCAGCAGAAGATCAGGACTTACGATGAACACTGAAGCTTTCTTT CASRRSGLTMNTEAFF
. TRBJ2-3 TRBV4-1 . TGCGCCAGCAGCCATGGTACGCAGTATTTT CASSHGTQYF
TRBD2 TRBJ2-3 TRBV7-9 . TGTGCCACCCGCCCCCCGCTAGCGGGAAGCATAAGCACAGATACGCAGTATTTT CATRPPLAGSISTDTQYF
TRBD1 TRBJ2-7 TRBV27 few TGTGCCAGCAGTTCAACCGGGACAGGATCCTACGAGCAGTACTTC CASSSTGTGSYEQYF
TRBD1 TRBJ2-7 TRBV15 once TGTGCCACCAGCAGAGATAGGGGGCGTTACGAGCAGTACTTC CATSRDRGRYEQYF
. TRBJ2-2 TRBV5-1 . TGCGCCAGCAGCTTGGATGGGAGGCTGGCCGGGGAGCTGTTTTTT CASSLDGRLAGELFF
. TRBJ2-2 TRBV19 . TGTGCCAGTAGCAAGGACCCCGCGAACACCGGGGAGCTGTTTTTT CASSKDPANTGELFF
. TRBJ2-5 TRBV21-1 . TGTGCCAGCAGCTCACCCCGGGACACCCTCGTGGAGACCCAGTACTTC CASSSPRDTLVETQYF
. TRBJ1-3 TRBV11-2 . TGTGCCAGCAGCCCTGGGGACAGAAACACCATATATTTT CASSPGDRNTIYF
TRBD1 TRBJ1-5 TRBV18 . TGTGCCAGCTCACCGGGGCAGGGGGCTTATCAGCCCCAGCATTTT CASSPGQGAYQPQHF
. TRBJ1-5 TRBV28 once TGTGCCAGCAGAAGGGGAGTGGGGAATCAGCCCCAGCATTTT CASRRGVGNQPQHF
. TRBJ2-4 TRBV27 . TGTGCCAGCAGTGCTGGGGGGTACTTAAACATTCAGTACTTC CASSAGGYLNIQYF
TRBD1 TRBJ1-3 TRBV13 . TGTGCCAGCAGCTCATCAGGACAGGGTTATGGAAACACCATATATTTT CASSSSGQGYGNTIYF
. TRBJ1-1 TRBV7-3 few TGTGCCAGCAGCTTATTAGTGAGTACTGAAGCTTTCTTT CASSLLVSTEAFF
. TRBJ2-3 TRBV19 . TGTGCCAGTAGTATAAAGACCGTCCGTAGCGGTTACACAGATACGCAGTATTTT CASSIKTVRSGYTDTQYF
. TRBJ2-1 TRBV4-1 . TGCGCCAGCAGCCAGCCCGACTTGGTTGATGAGCAGTTCTTC CASSQPDLVDEQFF
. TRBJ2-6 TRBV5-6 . TGTGCCAGCAGCTCGACGGGGGCCAACGTCCTGACTTTC CASSSTGANVLTF
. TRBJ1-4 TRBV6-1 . TGTGCCAGCAGTGAAATGAGTGGGGCCTCTAATGAAAAACTGTTTTTT CASSEMSGASNEKLFF
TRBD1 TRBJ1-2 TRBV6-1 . TGTGCCAGCAGTGAGACCTCCCGAGGACAGGGGGTACACACCTTC CASSETSRGQGVHTF
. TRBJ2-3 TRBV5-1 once TGCGCCAGCAGCTCCGGGGGCGCCAGCACAGATACGCAGTATTTT CASSSGGASTDTQYF
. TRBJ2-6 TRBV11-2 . TGTGCCAGCAGCCGGAGAGGAGAGGCTGGGGCCAACGTCCTGACTTTC CASSRRGEAGANVLTF
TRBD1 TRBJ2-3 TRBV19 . TGTGCCAGTACGGACAGGTTGGCAGATACGCAGTATTTT CASTDRLADTQYF
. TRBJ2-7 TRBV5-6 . TGTGCCAGCAGCTCTTGGTACGGGGTGGTCTCGTACGAGCAGTACTTC CASSSWYGVVSYEQYF
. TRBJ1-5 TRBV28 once TGTGCCAGCAAGATCCAGGGTCCCTTCAATCAGCCCCAGCATTTT CASKIQGPFNQPQHF
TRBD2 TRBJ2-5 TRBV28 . TGTGCCAGCAGTTCGCTAATGGGACTAGTAAGGGAAGAGACCCAGTACTTC CASSSLMGLVREETQYF
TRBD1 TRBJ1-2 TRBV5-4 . TGTGCCAGCAGCTTGGCCTGGCAGGGGGCAAACTATGGCTACACCTTC CASSLAWQGANYGYTF
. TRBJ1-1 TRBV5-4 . TGTGCCAGCAGCTTGGGTCAGGCGAACACTGAAGCTTTCTTT CASSLGQANTEAFF
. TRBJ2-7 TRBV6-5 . TGTGCCAGCAGTTACCGCAGGGTGTTCTCCTACGAGCAGTACTTC CASSYRRVFSYEQYF
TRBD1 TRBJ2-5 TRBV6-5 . TGTGCCAGCGGACAGGGGGCCCAAGAGACCCAGTACTTC CASGQGAQETQYF